The source of this T cell receptor beta chain is a study of T cell responses to AZD1222 COVID-19 vaccine. V was clipped by 3 bases and J by 4 bases, with 15 bases between them. Germline CDR1 is MGHRA and CDR2 is YSYEKL. There are 15 residues in the CDR3. Study-wide points: No day 14 peak samples; only post-peak repertoires were characterized.

Profiled with immunoSEQ multiplex PCR; TCRdb holds only in-frame clones, not every one. The table has about 150,000 clones, about 93% seen once. Comments on this clone: Its antigen is not identified.

The source was peripheral blood, collected 28 days after the second AZD1222 dose. The chain employs TRBV4-1 and TRBJ1-1, with D possibly matching TRBD1 (5 bases). The sequence came from an adult who received the AZD1222 COVID-19 vaccine. The CDR3 region has the DNA TGCGCCAGCAGCCACCGGGGGTCCGGGGCCACTGAAGCTTTCTTT. Its protein is CASSHRGSGATEAFF.